A few counts support the clone carrying this T cell receptor (beta chain). Its antigen is still unknown. Sequenced patients had shown CD8+CD57+ cell expansion by flow cytometry. Patients were therapy-naive when their blood was sampled. Genomic DNA acted as the template from which TCR beta VDJ combination and CDR3 sequence profiling were carried out. TCRdb recomputed calls from the reads with MiXCR, one row per CDR3 protein. The sample lists 180,000 or so distinct CDR3 sequences, roughly 65% occurring once. These data come from a study of CD8+CD57+ T cells in acquired aplastic anemia. Whole-study context: Mean DNA quantity obtained from sorted CD4+ and CD8+ cells was around 3.2 ug. Findings of the study overall: Common to patients and controls were 25 to 30 CD8+ CDR3 sequences.

This CDR3 spans 13 amino acids. The V end lost 4 bases, the J end lost 0 bases, and 10 bases lay between the germline ends. Looked up from germline, CDR1 is SQVTM and CDR2 is ANQGSEA. This TCR derives from a human donor with aplastic anemia. Sequencing used sorted CD4+, CD8+, or CD8+CD57+ T cells (not recorded which) from PBMCs. V usage is TRBV29-1 and J usage is TRBJ2-7; D remains unclear. Here the CDR3 DNA reads TGCAGCGTTGTACTGGGAAACTCCTACGAGCAGTACTTC. As protein: CSVVLGNSYEQYF.